This entry lists 18 T cell receptor beta chains sequenced from one sample in a study of synovial regulatory T cells in juvenile arthritis. TCRdb keeps only in-frame clones here, not all; method: immunoSEQ multiplex PCR. Across roughly 9,900 clones, the top ten clones capture less than 1% of the sample. Sample: Treg cells from blood. The subset was: remaining (HLA-DR-negative) circulating blood Treg cells. The source of these receptors is a donor under 30 with juvenile idiopathic arthritis.

The CDR3 region is CASSQGDTEAFF. The gene calls are TRBV4-1 and TRBJ1-1. Per germline, CDR1 MGHRA and CDR2 YSYEKL. CDR3 size: 12 residues. DNA is not on record.

The chain recombines TRBV5-4 with TRBJ1-6; as DNA is missing, the TRBD1 call by TCRdb cannot be tested. From germline, CDR1 is SGHNT and CDR2 YYREEE (reference sequence). The CDR3 loop spans 13 amino acids. Only the protein is available. The CDR3 is CASSPGGNSPLHF.

The chain uses TRBV10-2 and TRBJ1-1; TCRdb picks TRBD1, but there is no DNA to check that call. The CDR3 extends over 13 amino acids. No DNA accompanies this entry. Germline values: CDR1 WSHSY, CDR2 SAAADI. The CDR3 region is CASRQGQGTEAFF.

The chain employs TRBV7-8 and TRBJ2-1; lacking DNA, the TRBD2 call made by TCRdb goes unchecked. Germline lookup yields CDR1 SGHVS and CDR2 FQNEAQ. The CDR3 consists of 15 residues. DNA for this receptor is not on file. CDR3 loop: CASSPRIAGGPGQFF.

The V call is TRBV10-3, the J call TRBJ1-2; TCRdb proposes TRBD1, but this gene call is untestable without DNA. This CDR3 spans 13 amino acids. Nucleotide data are not available. CDR1 and CDR2 from the germline V gene are ENHRY and SYGVKD. CDR3 region: CAISESRGRGYTF.

The chain links TRBV6-5 to TRBJ1-6; the TCRdb call, TRBD1, lacks DNA for checking. Germline values: CDR1 MNHEY, CDR2 SVGAGI. The length of the CDR3 is 13 residues. No DNA is listed. This CDR3 is CASSPDFRSPLHF.

CDR3 region: CASSQPTGGRNSPLHF. This chain joins TRBV5-4 and TRBJ1-6; the D call from TCRdb, TRBD1, cannot be confirmed without DNA. Per the germline V gene, CDR1 is SGHNT and CDR2 is YYREEE (reference sequence). The CDR3 loop spans 16 amino acids. The entry carries no DNA sequence.

The chain links TRBV6-6 to TRBJ2-7; TCRdb gives TRBD1 as the D gene, but with no DNA this cannot be confirmed. Germline CDR1 MNHNY, CDR2 SVGAGI (reference sequence). There are 14 residues in the CDR3. No DNA has been recorded. The CDR3 protein is CASSGATGSYEQYF.

The chain couples TRBV12-5 to TRBJ2-1; TCRdb gives TRBD1 as the D gene, but with no DNA this cannot be confirmed. Germline CDR1 reads LGHNT; CDR2 reads FRNRAP. There are 17 residues in the CDR3. No coding sequence is recorded. The CDR3: CASGLVWGRSSYNEQFF.

The chain combines TRBV28 with TRBJ1-2. This CDR3 has 11 residues. The protein alone is recorded here. The V gene's germline CDR1 is MDHEN and CDR2 SYDVKM. This CDR3 reads CASSQSYGYTF.

The J gene is TRBJ2-7, the V gene TRBV2. Germline assignment: CDR1 SNHLY and CDR2 FYNNEI. The CDR3 is 10 amino acids. DNA is not recorded here. CDR3 loop: CASSGYEQYF.

V usage is TRBV7-6 and J usage is TRBJ2-1; TCRdb proposes TRBD2, but this gene call is untestable without DNA. Per the germline V gene, CDR1 is SGHVS and CDR2 is FNYEAQ. The CDR3 contains 17 residues. Only the protein is available. This CDR3 reads CASSLVGSSGGANEQFF.

The chain uses TRBV5-4 and TRBJ1-6; TCRdb reports TRBD1, a call that lacks DNA to check it against. Germline-derived CDR1 and CDR2 are SGHNT and YYREEE (reference sequence). There are 14 residues in the CDR3. The entry carries no DNA sequence. The CDR3 reads CASSIDRFRSPLHF.

V and J are TRBV7-9 and TRBJ2-1; the TCRdb D gene call, TRBD1, has no DNA to confirm it. The CDR3 loop spans 17 amino acids. No DNA sequence was recorded. CDR1 is SEHNR and CDR2 is FQNEAQ in the germline V gene (reference sequence). The CDR3 protein is CASSRLRQGRRANEQFF.

The J gene is TRBJ2-3, the V gene TRBV18; the D call from TCRdb, TRBD2, cannot be confirmed without DNA. The CDR3 has 19 residues. DNA was not recorded. The germline V gene encodes CDR1 KGHSH and CDR2 LQKENI. CDR3 in amino acids: CASSPPTSGKHFGADTQYF.

The chain uses TRBV5-6 and TRBJ1-3; TCRdb's D gene call, TRBD1, goes unchecked for lack of DNA. The CDR3 spans 14 residues. This entry has no DNA. The germline CDR1 and CDR2 sequences are SGHDT and YYEEEE. The CDR3 reads CASTPGFSGNTIYF.

The chain carries TRBV18 and TRBJ2-2; TCRdb picks TRBD1, but there is no DNA to check that call. The CDR3 runs to 15 residues. Only the protein is on record. Germline V gene lookup returns CDR1 KGHSH and CDR2 LQKENI. CDR3 amino acids: CASSQDRGNTGELFF.

The chain's CDR3 is CASMGAAMNQPQHF. The chain has TRBV10-3 and TRBJ1-5. The germline V gene encodes CDR1 ENHRY and CDR2 SYGVKD. This CDR3 has 14 residues. The DNA is not on file.